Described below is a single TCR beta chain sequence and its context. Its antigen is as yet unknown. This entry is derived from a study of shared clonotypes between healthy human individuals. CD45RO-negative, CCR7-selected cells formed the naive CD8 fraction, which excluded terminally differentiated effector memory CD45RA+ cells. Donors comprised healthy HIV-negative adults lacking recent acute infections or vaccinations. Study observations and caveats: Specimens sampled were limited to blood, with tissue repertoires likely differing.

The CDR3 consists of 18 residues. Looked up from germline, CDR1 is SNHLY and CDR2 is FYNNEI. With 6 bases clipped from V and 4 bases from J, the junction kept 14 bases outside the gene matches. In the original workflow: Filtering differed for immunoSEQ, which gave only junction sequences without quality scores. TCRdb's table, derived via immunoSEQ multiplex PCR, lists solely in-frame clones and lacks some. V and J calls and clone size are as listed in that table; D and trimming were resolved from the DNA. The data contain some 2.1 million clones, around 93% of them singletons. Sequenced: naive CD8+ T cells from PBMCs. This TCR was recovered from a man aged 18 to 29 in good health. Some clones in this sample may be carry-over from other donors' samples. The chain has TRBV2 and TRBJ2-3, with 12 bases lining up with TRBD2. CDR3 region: CASSLPRITSGRSDTQYF. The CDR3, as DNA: TGTGCCAGCAGCCTCCCGCGAATTACTAGCGGGAGGTCAGATACGCAGTATTTT.